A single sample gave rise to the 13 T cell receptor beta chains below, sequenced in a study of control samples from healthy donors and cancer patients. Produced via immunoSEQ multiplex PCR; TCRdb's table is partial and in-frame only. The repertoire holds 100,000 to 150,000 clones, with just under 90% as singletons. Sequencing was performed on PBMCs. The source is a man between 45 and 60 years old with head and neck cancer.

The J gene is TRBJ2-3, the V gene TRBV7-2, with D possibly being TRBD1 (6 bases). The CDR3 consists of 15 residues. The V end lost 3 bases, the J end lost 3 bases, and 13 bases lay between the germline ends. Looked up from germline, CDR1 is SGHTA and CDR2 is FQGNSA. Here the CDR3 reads CASSFTNQGTDTQYF. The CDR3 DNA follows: TGTGCCAGCAGCTTTACCAACCAGGGGACAGATACGCAGTATTTT.

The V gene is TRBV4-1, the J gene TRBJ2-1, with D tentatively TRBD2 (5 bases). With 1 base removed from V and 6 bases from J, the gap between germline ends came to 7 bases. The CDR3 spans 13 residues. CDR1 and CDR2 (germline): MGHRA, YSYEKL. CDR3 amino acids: CASSQAAGNEQFF. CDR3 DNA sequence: TGCGCCAGCAGCCAAGCGGCGGGCAATGAGCAGTTCTTC.

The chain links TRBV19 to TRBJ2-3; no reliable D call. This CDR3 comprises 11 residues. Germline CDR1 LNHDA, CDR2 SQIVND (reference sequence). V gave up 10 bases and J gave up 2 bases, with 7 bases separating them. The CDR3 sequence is CATRFTDTQYF. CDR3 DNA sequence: TGTGCCACCCGTTTCACAGATACGCAGTATTTT. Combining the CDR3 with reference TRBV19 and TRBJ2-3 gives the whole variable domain DGGITQSPKYLFRKEGQNVTLSCEQNLNHDAMYWYRQDPGQGLRLIYYSQIVNDFQKGDIAEGYSVSREKKESFPLTVTSAQKNPTAFYLCATRFTDTQYFGPGTRLTVL.

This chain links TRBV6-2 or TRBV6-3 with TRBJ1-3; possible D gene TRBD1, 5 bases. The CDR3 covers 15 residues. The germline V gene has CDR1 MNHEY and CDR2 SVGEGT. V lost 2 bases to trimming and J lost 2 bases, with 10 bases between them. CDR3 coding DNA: TGTGCCAGCAGTTACCTGGGGACTACTGGAAACACCATATATTTT. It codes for CASSYLGTTGNTIYF.

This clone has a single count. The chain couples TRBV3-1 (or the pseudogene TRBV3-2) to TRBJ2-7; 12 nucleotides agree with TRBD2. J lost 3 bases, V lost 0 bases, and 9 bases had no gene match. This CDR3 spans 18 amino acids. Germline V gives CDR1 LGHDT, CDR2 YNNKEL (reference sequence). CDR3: CASSQEASGRALDYEQYF. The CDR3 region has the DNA TGTGCCAGCAGCCAAGAGGCTAGCGGGAGGGCCCTGGACTACGAGCAGTACTTC.

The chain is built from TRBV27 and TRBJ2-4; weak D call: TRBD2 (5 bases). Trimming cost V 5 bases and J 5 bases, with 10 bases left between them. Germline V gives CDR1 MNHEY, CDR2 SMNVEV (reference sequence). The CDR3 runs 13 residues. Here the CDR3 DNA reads TGTGCCAGCAGTACCGGACTCCAAAACATTCAGTACTTC. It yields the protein CASSTGLQNIQYF.

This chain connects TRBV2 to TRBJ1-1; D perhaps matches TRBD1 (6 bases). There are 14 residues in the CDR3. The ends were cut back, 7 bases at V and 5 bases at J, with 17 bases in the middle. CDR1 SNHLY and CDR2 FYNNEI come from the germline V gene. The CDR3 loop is CASKNWGARTEAFF. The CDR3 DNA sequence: TGTGCCAGCAAGAATTGGGGGGCCAGGACTGAAGCTTTCTTT.

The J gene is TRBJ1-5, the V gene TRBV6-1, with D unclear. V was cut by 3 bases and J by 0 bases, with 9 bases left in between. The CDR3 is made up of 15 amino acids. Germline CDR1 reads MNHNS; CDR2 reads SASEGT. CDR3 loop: CASSDQRVSNQPQHF. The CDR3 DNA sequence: TGTGCCAGCAGTGACCAGAGAGTTAGCAATCAGCCCCAGCATTTT.

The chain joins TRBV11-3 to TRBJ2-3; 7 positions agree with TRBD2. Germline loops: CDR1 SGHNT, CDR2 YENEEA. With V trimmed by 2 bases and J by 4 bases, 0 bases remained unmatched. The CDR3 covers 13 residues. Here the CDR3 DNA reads TGTGCCAGCAGCTTAACTAGCGCAGATACGCAGTATTTT. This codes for CASSLTSADTQYF.

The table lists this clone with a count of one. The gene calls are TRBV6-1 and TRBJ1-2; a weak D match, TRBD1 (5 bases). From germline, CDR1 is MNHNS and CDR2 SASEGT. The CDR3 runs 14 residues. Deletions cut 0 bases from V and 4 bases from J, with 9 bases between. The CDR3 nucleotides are TGTGCCAGCAGTGAAGCGGGGGTTATCTATGGCTACACCTTC. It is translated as CASSEAGVIYGYTF.

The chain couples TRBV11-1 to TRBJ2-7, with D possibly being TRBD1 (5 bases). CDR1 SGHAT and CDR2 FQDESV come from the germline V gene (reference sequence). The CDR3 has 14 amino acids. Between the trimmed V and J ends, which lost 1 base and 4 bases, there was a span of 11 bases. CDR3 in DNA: TGTGCCAGCAGCTTAGGGCAGGGAAATTACGAGCAGTACTTC. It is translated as CASSLGQGNYEQYF. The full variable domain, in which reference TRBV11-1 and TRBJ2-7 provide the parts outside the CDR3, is EAEVAQSPRYKITEKSQAVAFWCDPISGHATLYWYRQILGQGPELLVQFQDESVVDDSQLPKDRFSAERLKGVDSTLKIQPAELGDSAMYLCASSLGQGNYEQYFGPGTRLTVT.

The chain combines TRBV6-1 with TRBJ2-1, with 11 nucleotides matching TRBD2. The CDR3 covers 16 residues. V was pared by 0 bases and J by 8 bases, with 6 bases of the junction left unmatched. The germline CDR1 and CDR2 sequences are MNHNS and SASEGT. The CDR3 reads CASSEAGTSGRYEQFF. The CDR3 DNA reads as TGTGCCAGCAGTGAAGCCGGGACTAGCGGTCGGTATGAGCAGTTCTTC.

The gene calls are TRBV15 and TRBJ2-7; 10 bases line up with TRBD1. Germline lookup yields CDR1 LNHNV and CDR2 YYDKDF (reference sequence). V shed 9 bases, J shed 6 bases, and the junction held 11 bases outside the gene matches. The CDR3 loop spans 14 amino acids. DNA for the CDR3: TGTGCCACGGGTCGGGACAGGGGACCCTCCGAGCAGTACTTC. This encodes CATGRDRGPSEQYF.